Shown below are 26 T cell receptor beta chains from a single sample sequenced in a study of blood T cell repertoires in COVID-19. Produced via immunoSEQ multiplex PCR; TCRdb's table is partial and in-frame only. The table shows about 150,000 clones, with approximately 91% occurring only once. Sequencing used peripheral blood. The receptors derive from a man in his late teens or twenties with COVID-19, enrolled during active disease.

The chain combines TRBV4-3 with TRBJ2-5; TRBD2 is a possible D gene (7 bases). Trimming removed 2 bases from V and 2 bases from J, with 18 bases in between. Per germline, CDR1 LGHNA and CDR2 YSLEER. The CDR3 has 17 residues. The DNA for the CDR3 is TGCGCCAGCAGCCAATGGGAAGGGGGGGGGATTCAAGAGACCCAGTACTTC. Amino acids: CASSQWEGGGIQETQYF.

V usage is TRBV11-2 and J usage is TRBJ2-2; D may be TRBD1 (5 bases). Germline-derived CDR1 and CDR2 are SGHAT and FQNNGV. V was shortened by 1 base and J by 2 bases, with 14 bases between the two germline ends. The CDR3 is 17 residues long. The CDR3: CASSLVRGNFNTGELFF. In DNA form, the CDR3 reads TGTGCCAGCAGCTTAGTAAGGGGCAACTTTAACACCGGGGAGCTGTTTTTT.

The rearrangement links TRBV2 to TRBJ2-1, with TRBD2 matching 14 bases. This CDR3 region has 16 residues. Germline trimming cut 6 bases from V and 5 bases from J; bases unmatched to any gene: 6. Per the germline V gene, CDR1 is SNHLY and CDR2 is FYNNEI. For the CDR3, the DNA is TGTGCCAGCAGACAGACTAGCGGGAGGGCCGACAATGAGCAGTTCTTC. Translating gives CASRQTSGRADNEQFF.

The chain is built from TRBV6-1 and TRBJ1-3, with D hard to call. The length of the CDR3 is 12 residues. V shed 2 bases and J shed 11 bases, with 10 bases lying between them. The germline V gene encodes CDR1 MNHNS and CDR2 SASEGT. The CDR3 loop reads CASSESLLPIYF. CDR3 sequence (DNA): TGTGCCAGCAGTGAAAGTCTATTGCCCATATATTTT.

CDR3 in DNA: TGCAGTGCTAGGCAGGGAAAACTGTTTTTT. This codes for CSARQGKLFF. The chain couples TRBV20-1 to TRBJ1-4; perhaps TRBD1 as D (5 bases). The CDR3 sequence is 10 residues long. The germline V and J ends were trimmed by 3 bases and 10 bases, with 6 bases remaining between them. CDR1 and CDR2 from the germline V gene are DFQATT and SNEGSKA (reference sequence).

The V and J genes are TRBV11-2 and TRBJ1-5; 10 bases map to TRBD1. Per the germline V gene, CDR1 is SGHAT and CDR2 is FQNNGV. The length of the CDR3 is 16 residues. The V gene end was trimmed by 1 base and the J gene end by 4 bases; junction bases not matched to a gene: 4. In nucleotides, the CDR3 is TGTGCCAGCAGCTTAGGGACAGGGGGAGGGAATCAGCCCCAGCATTTT. This codes for CASSLGTGGGNQPQHF.

The V call is TRBV6-2 or TRBV6-3, the J call TRBJ2-7; the D is unclear. Trimming left V 3 bases short and J 5 bases short, with 14 bases between. This CDR3 contains 14 residues. Germline loops: CDR1 MNHEY, CDR2 SVGEGT. In DNA form, the CDR3 reads TGTGCCAGCAGTTATCGGTCGCCCCTCCACGAGCAGTACTTC. Translated: CASSYRSPLHEQYF.

As regards this clone: Other DNA sequences in this specimen translate into the identical CDR3. The J gene is TRBJ2-6, the V gene TRBV19; 7 bases fit TRBD1. This CDR3 is 17 amino acids long. Germline CDR1 and CDR2: LNHDA and SQIVND (reference sequence). The V segment lost 5 bases and the J segment 1 base; nucleotides outside the gene matches: 8. The CDR3 protein is CASSPPGQISGANVLTF. The CDR3 coding sequence is TGTGCCAGTAGTCCTCCGGGACAGATATCTGGGGCCAACGTCCTGACTTTC. The full variable domain, in which reference TRBV19 and TRBJ2-6 provide the parts outside the CDR3, is DGGITQSPKYLFRKEGQNVTLSCEQNLNHDAMYWYRQDPGQGLRLIYYSQIVNDFQKGDIAEGYSVSREKKESFPLTVTSAQKNPTAFYLCASSPPGQISGANVLTFGAGSRLTVL.

This chain uses TRBV27 with TRBJ2-7, with no clear D. There are 14 residues in the CDR3. Trimming pared 8 bases from V and 6 bases from J, leaving 20 bases between. Germline V gives CDR1 MNHEY, CDR2 SMNVEV (reference sequence). The CDR3 sequence is CASPLENSGGEQYF. The CDR3 region has the DNA TGTGCCAGCCCTCTTGAAAACAGTGGTGGCGAGCAGTACTTC.

The DNA of the CDR3 is TGTGCCAGCAGTCAAGACAGGGGAGCTGGGGCCAACGTCCTGACTTTC. Translating it yields CASSQDRGAGANVLTF. The V and J genes are TRBV5-4 and TRBJ2-6, with 8 nucleotides matching TRBD1. Trimming cost V 5 bases and J 2 bases; bases outside gene matches: 6. The CDR3 contains 16 residues. Germline V CDR1 and CDR2: SGHNT, YYREEE (reference sequence).

The gene calls are TRBV27 and TRBJ2-7, with D maybe TRBD2 (6 bases). The CDR3 is 17 residues long. V lost 3 bases, J lost 2 bases, and 20 bases lay in between. Germline V CDR1 and CDR2: MNHEY, SMNVEV (reference sequence). CDR3 nucleotides: TGTGCCAGCAGTTTTCTCCCAGGGAAGACTAGACCCTACGAGCAGTACTTC. It is translated as CASSFLPGKTRPYEQYF.

J is TRBJ1-1 and V is TRBV21-1; the DNA was not used to check the table's D call, TRBD1. TRBV21-1 is recorded as a pseudogene. This CDR3 is built from 18 residues. The CDR3: CASSKGCSALSENTEAFF. CDR3 DNA sequence: TGTGCCAGCAGCAAAGGGTGTTCCGCTTTGTCAGAGAACACTGAAGCTTTCTTT.

The gene calls are TRBV4-1 and TRBJ2-2; TRBD2 is a possible D gene (6 bases). Germline lookup yields CDR1 MGHRA and CDR2 YSYEKL. V gave up 1 base and J gave up 6 bases, with 6 bases separating them. The CDR3 contains 13 residues. Here the CDR3 reads CASSQGEAGELFF. CDR3 in DNA: TGCGCCAGCAGCCAAGGGGAGGCCGGGGAGCTGTTTTTT.

This chain connects TRBV13 to TRBJ2-7, with TRBD2 matching 12 bases. From germline, CDR1 is PRHDT and CDR2 FYEKMQ (reference sequence). The trim removed 5 bases at V and 5 bases at J, leaving 4 bases unmatched. The CDR3 covers 14 residues. This CDR3 is CASSLRLAGDEQYF. The CDR3 DNA is TGTGCCAGCAGCCTCAGACTAGCGGGAGACGAGCAGTACTTC. Filled out from reference TRBV13 and TRBJ2-7, the complete variable domain reads AAGVIQSPRHLIKEKRETATLKCYPIPRHDTVYWYQQGPGQDPQFLISFYEKMQSDKGSIPDRFSAQQFSDYHSELNMSSLELGDSALYFCASSLRLAGDEQYFGPGTRLTVT.

This clone has just one count. V usage is TRBV6-5 and J usage is TRBJ2-2; D is perhaps TRBD2 (6 bases). CDR1 and CDR2 (germline): MNHEY, SVGAGI. Trimming left V 2 bases short and J 0 bases short, with 7 bases between. CDR3 length: 15 residues. This CDR3 is CASSYAGPNTGELFF. Here the CDR3 DNA reads TGTGCCAGCAGTTACGCGGGGCCGAACACCGGGGAGCTGTTTTTT.

This clone was found once. This chain connects TRBV28 to TRBJ2-7, with D perhaps TRBD1 (6 bases). The germline V gene encodes CDR1 MDHEN and CDR2 SYDVKM. V shed 1 base and J shed 3 bases, with 10 bases lying between them. The CDR3 length is 14 residues. The CDR3, as DNA: TGTGCCAGCAGTTTATCGGTACAGGGCTACGAGCAGTACTTC. Translation gives CASSLSVQGYEQYF.

V is TRBV11-2 and J is TRBJ2-7; the match to TRBD2 covers 8 bases. The CDR3 consists of 14 residues. Per germline, CDR1 SGHAT and CDR2 FQNNGV. Trimming cost V 3 bases and J 0 bases; bases outside gene matches: 1. The chain's CDR3 is CASSFSGTSYEQYF. The CDR3 nucleotides read TGTGCCAGCAGCTTTAGCGGGACCTCCTACGAGCAGTACTTC.

The chain links TRBV4-3 to TRBJ2-2, with 12 nucleotides matching TRBD2. Germline lookup yields CDR1 LGHNA and CDR2 YSLEER. The CDR3 is made up of 17 amino acids. Germline trimming cut 2 bases from V and 9 bases from J; bases unmatched to any gene: 10. The CDR3: CASSQSMTSGRHRELFF. The CDR3 nucleotides are TGCGCCAGCAGCCAATCCATGACTAGCGGGAGACACCGGGAGCTGTTTTTT.

The chain employs TRBV5-1 and TRBJ1-6, with D perhaps TRBD1 (5 bases). Germline loops: CDR1 SGHRS, CDR2 YFSETQ. CDR3 size: 15 residues. Trimming took 0 bases from V and 9 from J, leaving 13 bases between them. CDR3 in DNA: TGCGCCAGCAGCTTGGAGGGGTTGGTGGCTTCACCCCTCCACTTT. This codes for CASSLEGLVASPLHF.

This rearrangement joins TRBV7-2 to TRBJ1-2, with TRBD1 identical over 10 bases. The V gene's germline CDR1 is SGHTA and CDR2 FQGNSA. J lost 7 bases, V lost 5 bases, and 10 bases had no gene match. The length of the CDR3 is 15 residues. The CDR3 protein is CASSPTTDRGLGYTF. The CDR3 DNA is TGTGCCAGCAGCCCTACGACTGACAGGGGGCTTGGCTACACCTTC.

In its sample, this clone was seen once. The rearrangement links TRBV15 to TRBJ1-6; TRBD1 is a possible D gene (5 bases). Germline lookup yields CDR1 LNHNV and CDR2 YYDKDF (reference sequence). V lost 0 bases and J lost 5, with 8 bases in between. The CDR3 spans 15 residues. CDR3 protein: CATSRDRGDNSPLHF. Written as DNA, the CDR3 is TGTGCCACCAGCAGAGATCGGGGGGATAATTCACCCCTCCACTTT.

The gene calls are TRBV6-5 and TRBJ2-7, with 7 nucleotides matching TRBD1. Germline V lookup: CDR1 MNHEY, CDR2 SVGAGI. V was clipped by 0 bases and J by 3 bases; unmatched bases: 8. The CDR3 has 16 amino acids. CDR3 amino acids: CASSYSSRQGIYEQYF. The CDR3 bases are TGTGCCAGCAGTTACTCGTCGAGACAGGGCATCTACGAGCAGTACTTC.

The chain employs TRBV12-5 and TRBJ1-2; 7 bases line up with TRBD1. The germline CDR1 and CDR2 sequences are LGHNT and FRNRAP. The V gene end was trimmed by 1 base and the J gene end by 12 bases; junction bases not matched to a gene: 5. This CDR3 region has 12 residues. CDR3 nucleotides: TGTGCTAGTGGTTTGGGGGGGACAGTTCACACCTTC. Residues: CASGLGGTVHTF.

V and J are TRBV20-1 and TRBJ1-1; D is undetermined. This CDR3 region has 11 residues. Germline CDR1 DFQATT, CDR2 SNEGSKA (reference sequence). V was cut by 6 bases and J by 8 bases, with 13 bases left in between. The CDR3 protein is CSAPTTAEAFF. For the CDR3, the DNA is TGCAGTGCGCCAACTACCGCCGAAGCTTTCTTT.

A word on this clone: At one end, the junction sequence differs from germline, possibly due to a read error. This chain uses TRBV6-6 with TRBJ1-4; 10 bases align to TRBD1. The germline CDR1 and CDR2 sequences are MNHNY and SVGAGI (reference sequence). CDR3 length: 15 amino acids. CDR3 amino acids: CASSYPGQGHEKLLF. Written as DNA, the CDR3 is TGTGCCAGCAGTTACCCGGGACAGGGGCATGAAAAACTGCTTTTT.

This clone was observed a single time. The J gene is TRBJ2-3, the V gene TRBV9; D perhaps matches TRBD2 (5 bases). V lost 0 bases to trimming and J lost 2 bases, with 10 bases between them. The CDR3 sequence is 15 residues long. The germline gives CDR1 SGDLS, CDR2 YYNGEE. As DNA, the CDR3 is TGTGCCAGCAGCGTAGTAGCGTCCCTCACAGATACGCAGTATTTT. Protein sequence: CASSVVASLTDTQYF.